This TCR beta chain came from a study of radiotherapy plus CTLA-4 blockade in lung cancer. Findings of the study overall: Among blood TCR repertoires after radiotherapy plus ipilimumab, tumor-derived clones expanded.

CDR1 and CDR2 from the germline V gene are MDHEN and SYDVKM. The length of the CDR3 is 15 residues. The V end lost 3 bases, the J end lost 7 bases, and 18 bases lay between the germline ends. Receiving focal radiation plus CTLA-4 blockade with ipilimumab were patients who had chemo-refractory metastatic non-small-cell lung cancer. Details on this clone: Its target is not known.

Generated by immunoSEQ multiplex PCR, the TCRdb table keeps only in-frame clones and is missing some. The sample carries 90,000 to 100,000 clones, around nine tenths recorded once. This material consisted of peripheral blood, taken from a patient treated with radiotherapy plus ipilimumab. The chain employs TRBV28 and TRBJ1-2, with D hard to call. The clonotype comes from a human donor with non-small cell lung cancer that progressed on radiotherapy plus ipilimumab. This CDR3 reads CASSLPTVLGGGYTF. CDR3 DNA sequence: TGTGCCAGCAGTTTGCCTACAGTTCTGGGAGGTGGCTACACCTTC.